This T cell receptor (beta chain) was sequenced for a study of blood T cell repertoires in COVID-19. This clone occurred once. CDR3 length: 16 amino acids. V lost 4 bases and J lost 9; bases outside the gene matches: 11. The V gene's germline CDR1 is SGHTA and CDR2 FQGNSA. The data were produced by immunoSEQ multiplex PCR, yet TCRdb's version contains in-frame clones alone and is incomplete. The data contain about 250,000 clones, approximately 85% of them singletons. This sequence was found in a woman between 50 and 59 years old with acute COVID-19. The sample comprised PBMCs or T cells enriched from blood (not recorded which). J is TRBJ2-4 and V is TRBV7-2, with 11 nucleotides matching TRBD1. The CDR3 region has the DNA TGTGCCAGCAGCTCTTCCGGGACAGGGGGAAGGGCCATTCAGTACTTC. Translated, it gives CASSSSGTGGRAIQYF.